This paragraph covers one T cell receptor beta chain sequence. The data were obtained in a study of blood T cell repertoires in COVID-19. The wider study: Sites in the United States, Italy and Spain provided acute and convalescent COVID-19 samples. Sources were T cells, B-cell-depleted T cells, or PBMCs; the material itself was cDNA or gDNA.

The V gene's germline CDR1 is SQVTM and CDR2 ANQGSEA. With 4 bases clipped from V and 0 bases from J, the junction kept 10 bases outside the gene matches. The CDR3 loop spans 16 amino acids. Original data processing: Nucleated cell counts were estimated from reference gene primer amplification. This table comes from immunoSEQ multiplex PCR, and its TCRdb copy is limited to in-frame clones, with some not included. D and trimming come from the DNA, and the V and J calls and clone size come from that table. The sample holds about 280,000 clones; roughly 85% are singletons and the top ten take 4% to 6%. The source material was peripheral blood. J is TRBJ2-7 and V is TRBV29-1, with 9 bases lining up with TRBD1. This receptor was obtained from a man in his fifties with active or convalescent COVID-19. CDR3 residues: CSVVRGQGEGSYEQYF. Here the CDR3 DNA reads TGCAGCGTTGTAAGGGGACAGGGTGAGGGCTCCTACGAGCAGTACTTC.